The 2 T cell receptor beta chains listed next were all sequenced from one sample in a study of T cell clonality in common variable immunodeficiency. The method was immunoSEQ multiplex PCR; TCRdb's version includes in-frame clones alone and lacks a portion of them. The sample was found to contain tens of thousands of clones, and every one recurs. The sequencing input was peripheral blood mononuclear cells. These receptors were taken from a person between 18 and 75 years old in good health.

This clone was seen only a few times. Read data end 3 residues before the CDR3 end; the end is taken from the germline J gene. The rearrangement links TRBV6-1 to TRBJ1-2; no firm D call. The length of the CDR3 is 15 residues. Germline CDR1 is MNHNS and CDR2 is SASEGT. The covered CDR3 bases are TGTGCCAGCAGTGACGGACTAGCGGACTACAATGAC. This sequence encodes CASSDGLADYND. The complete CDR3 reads CASSDGLADYNDYTF.

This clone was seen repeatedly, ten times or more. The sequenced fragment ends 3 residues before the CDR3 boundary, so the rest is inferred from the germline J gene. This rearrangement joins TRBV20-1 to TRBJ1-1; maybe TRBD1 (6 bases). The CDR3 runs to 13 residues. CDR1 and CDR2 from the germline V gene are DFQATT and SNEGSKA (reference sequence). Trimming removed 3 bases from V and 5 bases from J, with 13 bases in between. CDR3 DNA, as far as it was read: TGCAGTGCTAGTATTCCAGGGGAGACTGAA. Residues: CSASIPGETE. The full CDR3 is CSASIPGETEAFF.